This entry lists 2 T cell receptor beta chains sequenced from one sample in a study. MiXCR, applied by TCRdb to the 5' RACE reads, yields one record per CDR3 protein. The sample yields roughly 8,200 distinct CDR3 sequences, under 60% seen once. The sequencing sample was made of memory CD4+ T cells sorted from a lymph node. Noted subset: memory CD4+ T cells, CD4+CD45RO+CD25-. The receptors here all came from a female donor with breast cancer.

This rearrangement joins TRBV7-2 to TRBJ2-7; TRBD2 aligns across 12 bases. This CDR3 has 14 amino acids. Losses at the gene ends were 8 bases for V and 3 bases for J; bases not matched to a gene: 5. CDR1 and CDR2 from the germline V gene are SGHTA and FQGNSA. CDR3 in DNA: TGTGCCAGCGGTTCTAGCGGGAGGGGCTACGAGCAGTACTTC. Translated: CASGSSGRGYEQYF.

The gene calls are TRBV20-1 and TRBJ1-1; possible D gene TRBD1, 6 bases. The V gene lost 1 base and the J gene lost 8 bases, with 17 bases spanning the gap. Germline V lookup: CDR1 DFQATT, CDR2 SNEGSKA (reference sequence). This CDR3 region has 14 residues. The CDR3 reads CSARGDTGKPEAFF. The CDR3 DNA is TGCAGTGCTAGAGGTGATACAGGGAAACCAGAAGCTTTCTTT.